This T cell receptor beta chain was recovered during a study of blood T cell repertoires in COVID-19. For the study at large: The cDNA or gDNA used as material had been derived from T cells, B-cell-depleted T cells, or PBMCs.

CDR1 and CDR2 from the germline V gene are KGHSH and LQKENI. CDR3 length: 15 amino acids. V was pared by 3 bases and J by 4 bases, with 15 bases between. Using immunoSEQ multiplex PCR, the repertoire was profiled, and TCRdb retains in-frame clones only, with some absent. The table records around 300,000 clones, 90% of them present only once. The sequence was collected from a woman younger than 35 with acute COVID-19. The sample was PBMCs or T cells enriched from blood (not recorded which). This chain connects TRBV18 to TRBJ1-1, with a tentative D call TRBD1 (6 bases). The CDR3 DNA reads as TGTGCCAGCTCACCGTGGGACGGACAGATCACTGAAGCTTTCTTT. Residues: CASSPWDGQITEAFF. Variable domain in full (rest from reference TRBV18 and TRBJ1-1): NAGVMQNPRHLVRRRGQEARLRCSPMKGHSHVYWYRQLPEEGLKFMVYLQKENIIDESGMPKERFSAEFPKEGPSILRIQQVVRGDSAAYFCASSPWDGQITEAFFGQGTRLTVV.